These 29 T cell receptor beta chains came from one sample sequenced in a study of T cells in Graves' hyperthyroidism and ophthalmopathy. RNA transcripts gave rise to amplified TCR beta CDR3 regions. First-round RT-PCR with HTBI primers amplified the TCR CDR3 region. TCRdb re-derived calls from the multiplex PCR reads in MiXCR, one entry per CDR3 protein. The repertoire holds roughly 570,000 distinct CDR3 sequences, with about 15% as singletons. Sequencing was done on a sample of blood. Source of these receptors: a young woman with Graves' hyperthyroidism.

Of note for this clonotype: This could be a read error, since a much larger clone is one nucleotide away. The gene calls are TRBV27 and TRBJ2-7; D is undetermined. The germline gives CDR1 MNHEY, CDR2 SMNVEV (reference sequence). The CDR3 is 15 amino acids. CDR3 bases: TGTGCCGGCAGTTTACTGGCCGATAGCTCCTACGAGCAGTACTTC. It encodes CAGSLLADSSYEQYF.

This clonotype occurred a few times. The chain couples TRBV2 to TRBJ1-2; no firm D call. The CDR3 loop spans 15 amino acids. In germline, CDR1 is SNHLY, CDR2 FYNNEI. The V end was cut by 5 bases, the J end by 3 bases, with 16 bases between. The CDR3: CASSKIHVRDYGYTF. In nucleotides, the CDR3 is TGTGCCAGCAGTAAAATACACGTAAGGGACTATGGCTACACCTTC.

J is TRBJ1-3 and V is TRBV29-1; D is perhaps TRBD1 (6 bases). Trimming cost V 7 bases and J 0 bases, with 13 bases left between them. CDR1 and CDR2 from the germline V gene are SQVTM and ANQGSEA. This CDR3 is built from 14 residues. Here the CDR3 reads CSADGGRSGNTIYF. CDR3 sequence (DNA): TGCAGCGCGGATGGGGGGCGCTCTGGAAACACCATATATTTT.

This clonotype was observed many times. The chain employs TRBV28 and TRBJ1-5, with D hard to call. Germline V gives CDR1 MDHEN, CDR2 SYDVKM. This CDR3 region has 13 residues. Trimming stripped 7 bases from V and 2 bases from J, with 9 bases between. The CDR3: CASIGSGNQPQHF. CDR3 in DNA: TGTGCCAGCATCGGTTCGGGCAATCAGCCCCAGCATTTT.

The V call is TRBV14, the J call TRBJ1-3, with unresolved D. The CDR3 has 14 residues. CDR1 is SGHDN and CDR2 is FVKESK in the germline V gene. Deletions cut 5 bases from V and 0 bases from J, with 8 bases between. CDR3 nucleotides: TGTGCCAGCAGCGGGCAGATCTCTGGAAACACCATATATTTT. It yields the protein CASSGQISGNTIYF.

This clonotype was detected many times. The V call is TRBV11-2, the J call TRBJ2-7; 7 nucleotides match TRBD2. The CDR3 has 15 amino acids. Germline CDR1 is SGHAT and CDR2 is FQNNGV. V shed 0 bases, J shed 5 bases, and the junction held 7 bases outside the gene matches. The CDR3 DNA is TGTGCCAGCAGCTTAGAACTAGCGCACACCCACGAGCAGTACTTC. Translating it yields CASSLELAHTHEQYF.

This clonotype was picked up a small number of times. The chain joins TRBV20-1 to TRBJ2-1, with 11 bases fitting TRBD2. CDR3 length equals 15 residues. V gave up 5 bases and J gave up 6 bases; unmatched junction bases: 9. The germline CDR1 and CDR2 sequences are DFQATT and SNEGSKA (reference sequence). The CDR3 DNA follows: TGCAGTGCTCCAAACCTAGCGGGAGGTTTCAATGAGCAGTTCTTC. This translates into CSAPNLAGGFNEQFF.

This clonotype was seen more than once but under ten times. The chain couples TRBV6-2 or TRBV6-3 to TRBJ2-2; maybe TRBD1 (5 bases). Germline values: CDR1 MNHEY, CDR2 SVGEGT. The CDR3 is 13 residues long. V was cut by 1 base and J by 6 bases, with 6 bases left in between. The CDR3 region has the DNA TGTGCCAGCAGTTACTTGGGGCCCGGGGAGCTGTTTTTT. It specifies CASSYLGPGELFF.

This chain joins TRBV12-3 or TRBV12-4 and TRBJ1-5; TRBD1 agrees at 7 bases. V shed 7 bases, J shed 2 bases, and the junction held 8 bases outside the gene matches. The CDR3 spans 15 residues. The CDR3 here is CASNRQGLGNQPQHF. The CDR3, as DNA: TGTGCCAGCAACAGACAGGGTTTGGGCAATCAGCCCCAGCATTTT.

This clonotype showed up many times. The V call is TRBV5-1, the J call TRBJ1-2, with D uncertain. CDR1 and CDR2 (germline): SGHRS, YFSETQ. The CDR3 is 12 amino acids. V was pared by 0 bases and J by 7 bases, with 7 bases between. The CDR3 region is CASSLASAGYTF. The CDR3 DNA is TGCGCCAGCAGCTTGGCCTCAGCTGGCTACACCTTC.

The chain's CDR3 is CASSQAGRSQGEQYF. The CDR3 DNA reads TGCGCCAGCAGCCAGGCGGGACGGAGCCAAGGGGAGCAGTACTTC. The chain is built from TRBV4-3 and TRBJ2-7; D is possibly TRBD2 (6 bases). The V end lost 3 bases, the J end lost 7 bases, and 19 bases lay between the germline ends. CDR1 LGHNA and CDR2 YSLEER come from the germline V gene. The CDR3 consists of 15 residues.

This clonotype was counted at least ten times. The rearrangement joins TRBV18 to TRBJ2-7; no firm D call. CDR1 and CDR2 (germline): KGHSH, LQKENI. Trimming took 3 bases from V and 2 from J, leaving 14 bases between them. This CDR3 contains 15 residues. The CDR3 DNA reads TGTGCCAGCTCACCTTATGAAGACTCTACCTACGAGCAGTACTTC. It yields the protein CASSPYEDSTYEQYF.

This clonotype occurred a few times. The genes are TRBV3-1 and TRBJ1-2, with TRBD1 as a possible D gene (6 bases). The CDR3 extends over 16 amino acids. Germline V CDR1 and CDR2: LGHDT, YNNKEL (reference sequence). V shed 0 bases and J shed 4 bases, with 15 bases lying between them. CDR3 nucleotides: TGTGCCAGCAGCCAAGATGTTAGGGGGGGAATCTATGGCTACACCTTC. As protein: CASSQDVRGGIYGYTF.

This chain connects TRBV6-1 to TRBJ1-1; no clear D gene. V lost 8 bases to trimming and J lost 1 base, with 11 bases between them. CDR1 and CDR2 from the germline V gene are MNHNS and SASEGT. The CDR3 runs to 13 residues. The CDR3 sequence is CASARERNTEAFF. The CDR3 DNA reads TGTGCCAGCGCCAGAGAGCGGAACACTGAAGCTTTCTTT.

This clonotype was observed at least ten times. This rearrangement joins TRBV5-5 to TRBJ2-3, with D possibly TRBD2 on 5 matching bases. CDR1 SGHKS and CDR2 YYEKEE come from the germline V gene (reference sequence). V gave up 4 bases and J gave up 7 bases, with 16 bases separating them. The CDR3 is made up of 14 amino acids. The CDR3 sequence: CASSPYDGGNTQYF. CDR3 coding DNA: TGTGCCAGCAGCCCATACGACGGAGGAAATACGCAGTATTTT.

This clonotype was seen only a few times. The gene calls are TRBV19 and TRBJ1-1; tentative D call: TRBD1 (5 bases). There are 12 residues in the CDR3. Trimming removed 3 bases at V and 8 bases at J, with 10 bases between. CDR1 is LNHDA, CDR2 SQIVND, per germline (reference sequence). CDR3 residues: CASSIRGGEAFF. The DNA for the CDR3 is TGTGCCAGTAGTATTCGGGGGGGAGAAGCTTTCTTT.

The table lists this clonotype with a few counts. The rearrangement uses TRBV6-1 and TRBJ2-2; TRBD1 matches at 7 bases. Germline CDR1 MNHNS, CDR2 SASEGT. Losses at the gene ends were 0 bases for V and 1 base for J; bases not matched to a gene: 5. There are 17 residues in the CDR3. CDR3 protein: CASSEAGGQVNTGELFF. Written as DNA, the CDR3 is TGTGCCAGCAGTGAAGCGGGCGGACAGGTGAACACCGGGGAGCTGTTTTTT.

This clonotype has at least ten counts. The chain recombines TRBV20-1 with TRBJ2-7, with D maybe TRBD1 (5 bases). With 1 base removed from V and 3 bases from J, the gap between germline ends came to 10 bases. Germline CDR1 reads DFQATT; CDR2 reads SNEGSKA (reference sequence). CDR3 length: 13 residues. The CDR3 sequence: CSARVGQGYEQYF. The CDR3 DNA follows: TGCAGTGCTAGAGTGGGGCAGGGCTACGAGCAGTACTTC.

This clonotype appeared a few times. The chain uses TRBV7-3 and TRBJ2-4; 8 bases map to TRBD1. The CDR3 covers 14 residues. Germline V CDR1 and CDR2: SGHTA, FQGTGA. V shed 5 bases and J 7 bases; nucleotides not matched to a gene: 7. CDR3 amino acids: CASSHGQGNNIQYF. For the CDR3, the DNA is TGTGCCAGCAGCCACGGACAGGGTAACAACATTCAGTACTTC.

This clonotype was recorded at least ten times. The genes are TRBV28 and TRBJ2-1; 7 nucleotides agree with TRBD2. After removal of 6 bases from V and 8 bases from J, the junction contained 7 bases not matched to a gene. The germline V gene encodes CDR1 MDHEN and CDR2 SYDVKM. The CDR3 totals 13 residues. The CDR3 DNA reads TGTGCCAGCAGGTGGGAGGGGAGGTATGAGCAGTTCTTC. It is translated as CASRWEGRYEQFF.

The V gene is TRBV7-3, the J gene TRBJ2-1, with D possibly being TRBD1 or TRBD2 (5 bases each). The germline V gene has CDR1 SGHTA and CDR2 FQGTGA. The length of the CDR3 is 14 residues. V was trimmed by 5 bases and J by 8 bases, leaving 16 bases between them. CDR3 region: CASSPRGPGDEQFF. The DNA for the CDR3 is TGTGCCAGCAGCCCACGGGGACCGGGCGATGAGCAGTTCTTC.

In nucleotides, the CDR3 is TGCGCCAGCAGCCACCTCCCGACAGGGGAAGAGACCCAGTACTTC. Residues: CASSHLPTGEETQYF. V gene TRBV4-1 combines with J gene TRBJ2-5, with 8 bases lining up with TRBD1. The CDR3 runs 15 residues. The germline V gene has CDR1 MGHRA and CDR2 YSYEKL. With 3 bases clipped from V and 3 bases from J, the junction kept 6 bases outside the gene matches.

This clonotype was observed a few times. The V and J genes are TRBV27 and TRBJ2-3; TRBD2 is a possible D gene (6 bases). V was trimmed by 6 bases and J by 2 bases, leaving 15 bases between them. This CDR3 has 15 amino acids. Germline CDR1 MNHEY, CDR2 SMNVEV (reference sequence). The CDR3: CASSPEGLNTDTQYF. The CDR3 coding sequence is TGTGCCAGCAGCCCGGAGGGCCTAAACACAGATACGCAGTATTTT.

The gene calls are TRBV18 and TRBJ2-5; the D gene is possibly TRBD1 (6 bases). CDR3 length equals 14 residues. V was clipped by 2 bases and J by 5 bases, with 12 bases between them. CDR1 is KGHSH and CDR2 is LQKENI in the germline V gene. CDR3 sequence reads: CASSPLAGDETQYF. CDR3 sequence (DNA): TGTGCCAGCTCACCATTGGCAGGGGACGAGACCCAGTACTTC.

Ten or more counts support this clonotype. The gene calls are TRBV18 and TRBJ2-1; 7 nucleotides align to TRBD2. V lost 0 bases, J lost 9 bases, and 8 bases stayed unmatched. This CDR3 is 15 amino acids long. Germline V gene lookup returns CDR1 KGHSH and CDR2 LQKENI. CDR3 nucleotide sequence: TGTGCCAGCTCACCACCTTTTTCCGGGAGGTTTGAGCAGTTCTTC. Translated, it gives CASSPPFSGRFEQFF.

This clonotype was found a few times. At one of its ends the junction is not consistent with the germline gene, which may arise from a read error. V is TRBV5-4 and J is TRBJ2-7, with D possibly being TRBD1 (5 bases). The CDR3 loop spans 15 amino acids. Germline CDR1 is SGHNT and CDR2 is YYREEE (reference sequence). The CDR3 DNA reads TGCGCCAGCAGCTTAGAACAGGTAGCCCCCTACGAGCAGTACTTC. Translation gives CASSLEQVAPYEQYF.

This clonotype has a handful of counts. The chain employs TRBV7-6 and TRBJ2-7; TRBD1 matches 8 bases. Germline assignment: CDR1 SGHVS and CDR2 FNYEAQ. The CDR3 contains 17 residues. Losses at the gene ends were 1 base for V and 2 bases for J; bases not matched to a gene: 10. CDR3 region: CASSLGPAGQGPYEQYF. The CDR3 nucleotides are TGTGCCAGCAGCTTAGGGCCCGCAGGACAGGGACCCTACGAGCAGTACTTC. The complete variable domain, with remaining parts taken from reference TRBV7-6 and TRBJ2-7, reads GAGVSQSPRYKVTKRGQDVALRCDPISGHVSLYWYRQALGQGPEFLTYFNYEAQQDKSGLPNDRFSAERPEGSISTLTIQRTEQRDSAMYRCASSLGPAGQGPYEQYFGPGTRLTVT.

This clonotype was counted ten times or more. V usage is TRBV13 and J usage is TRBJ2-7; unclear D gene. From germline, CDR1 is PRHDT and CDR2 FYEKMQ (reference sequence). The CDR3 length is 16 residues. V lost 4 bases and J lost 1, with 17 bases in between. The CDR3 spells CASSSFGPTESYEQYF. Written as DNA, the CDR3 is TGTGCCAGCAGCTCCTTTGGACCTACGGAGTCCTACGAGCAGTACTTC.

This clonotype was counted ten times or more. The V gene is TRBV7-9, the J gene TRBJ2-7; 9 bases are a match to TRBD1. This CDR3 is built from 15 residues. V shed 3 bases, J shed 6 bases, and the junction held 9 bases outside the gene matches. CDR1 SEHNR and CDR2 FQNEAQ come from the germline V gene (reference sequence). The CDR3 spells CASSFNNRGRGEQYF. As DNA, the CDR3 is TGTGCCAGCAGCTTTAATAACAGGGGGCGGGGCGAGCAGTACTTC.